This is a list of T cell receptor beta chains from one sample in a study of shared clonotypes between healthy human individuals. Assay: immunoSEQ multiplex PCR; the TCRdb copy retains only in-frame clones and omits some. The sample lists millions of clones, about 95% occurring once. The sample consisted of naive CD8+ T cells sorted from blood. These TCRs come from a young man in good health. CDR3s include the opening cysteine and the closing phenylalanine or tryptophan. The order of the fields is J gene, clone size, V gene, CDR3 protein. Size is stated for part of the rows, as once, few or many counts, or as a class when the clone is expanded.

J gene: TRBJ2-7; clone size: .; V gene: TRBV28; CDR3 protein: CASRTTGGNFEQYF
J gene: TRBJ1-1; clone size: .; V gene: TRBV9; CDR3 protein: CASSALEGSEAFF
J gene: TRBJ2-5; clone size: .; V gene: TRBV14; CDR3 protein: CASSQGPWSGEETQYF
J gene: TRBJ2-7; clone size: .; V gene: TRBV13; CDR3 protein: CASSSKDPGEQYF
J gene: TRBJ1-1; clone size: .; V gene: TRBV7-9; CDR3 protein: CASSSYSGTENTEAFF
J gene: TRBJ2-1; clone size: .; V gene: TRBV4-3; CDR3 protein: CASSQENTQAESYNEQFF
J gene: TRBJ2-1; clone size: once; V gene: TRBV6-1; CDR3 protein: CASRRDKSYNEQFF
J gene: TRBJ2-3; clone size: .; V gene: TRBV4-1; CDR3 protein: CASSQHSGRAEDTQYF
J gene: TRBJ1-1; clone size: .; V gene: TRBV30; CDR3 protein: CAWSLTNTEAFF
J gene: TRBJ2-7; clone size: .; V gene: TRBV11-2; CDR3 protein: CASSLEFGYEQYF
J gene: TRBJ1-1; clone size: .; V gene: TRBV5-4; CDR3 protein: CASSLAYSPLNTEAFF
J gene: TRBJ2-7; clone size: .; V gene: TRBV9; CDR3 protein: CASSWDVSYEQYF
J gene: TRBJ2-5; clone size: .; V gene: TRBV5-8; CDR3 protein: CASDEQGRETQYF
J gene: TRBJ2-5; clone size: .; V gene: TRBV7-9; CDR3 protein: CASSLAGGDETQYF
J gene: TRBJ2-2; clone size: .; V gene: TRBV4-3; CDR3 protein: CASSQGTSYFTGELFF
J gene: TRBJ2-7; clone size: .; V gene: TRBV7-6; CDR3 protein: CASSYGEGYEQYF
J gene: TRBJ1-5; clone size: .; V gene: TRBV5-5; CDR3 protein: CASSLGQGFQPQHF
J gene: TRBJ2-7; clone size: .; V gene: TRBV6-5; CDR3 protein: CASTSGRYSYEQYF
J gene: TRBJ1-2; clone size: .; V gene: TRBV4-1; CDR3 protein: CASSQDRGSLYGYTF
J gene: TRBJ1-5; clone size: .; V gene: TRBV2; CDR3 protein: CASTLSAEIGSQPQHF
J gene: TRBJ2-1; clone size: .; V gene: TRBV5-1; CDR3 protein: CASSSRGPDNEQFF
J gene: TRBJ2-7; clone size: .; V gene: TRBV5-1; CDR3 protein: CASSGGTSGAMGEQYF
J gene: TRBJ1-5; clone size: .; V gene: TRBV29-1; CDR3 protein: CSVAADANQPQHF
J gene: TRBJ2-2; clone size: .; V gene: TRBV6-5; CDR3 protein: CASSFGLNTGELFF
J gene: TRBJ2-7; clone size: .; V gene: TRBV7-8; CDR3 protein: CASSSTESLLNEQYF
J gene: TRBJ2-7; clone size: .; V gene: TRBV25-1; CDR3 protein: CASSYVGANYEQYF
J gene: TRBJ2-7; clone size: .; V gene: TRBV4-1; CDR3 protein: CASSHKAGSSYEQYF
J gene: TRBJ1-1; clone size: .; V gene: TRBV2; CDR3 protein: CASRDGTVTEAFF
J gene: TRBJ2-7; clone size: .; V gene: TRBV28; CDR3 protein: CASSSRGRANEQYF
J gene: TRBJ2-7; clone size: .; V gene: TRBV7-9; CDR3 protein: CASSPRDTTYEQYF
J gene: TRBJ2-3; clone size: once; V gene: TRBV11-2; CDR3 protein: CASSFPGSQYSSTDTQYF
J gene: TRBJ1-5; clone size: once; V gene: TRBV6-1; CDR3 protein: CASTERPGGEGTNQPQHF
J gene: TRBJ2-7; clone size: .; V gene: TRBV5-1; CDR3 protein: CASSLPGQGFPEQYF
J gene: TRBJ2-5; clone size: .; V gene: TRBV18; CDR3 protein: CASSRGQEETQYF
J gene: TRBJ2-7; clone size: .; V gene: TRBV27; CDR3 protein: CASCNTGDSYEQYF
J gene: TRBJ2-7; clone size: .; V gene: TRBV27; CDR3 protein: CASSWVLNPGSSHEQYF
J gene: TRBJ2-6; clone size: .; V gene: TRBV5-6; CDR3 protein: CASTFSGANVLTF
J gene: TRBJ1-1; clone size: .; V gene: TRBV7-9; CDR3 protein: CASSHDRYEAFF
J gene: TRBJ2-3; clone size: .; V gene: TRBV29-1; CDR3 protein: CSGESGTRPGTQYF
J gene: TRBJ1-5; clone size: .; V gene: TRBV5-6; CDR3 protein: CASSLWWGQPGDQPQHF
J gene: TRBJ1-3; clone size: .; V gene: TRBV9; CDR3 protein: CASSVEGFGNTIYF
J gene: TRBJ2-5; clone size: once; V gene: TRBV5-6; CDR3 protein: CASSWVGQYQETQYF
J gene: TRBJ2-1; clone size: .; V gene: TRBV27; CDR3 protein: CASNLLAGTYNEQFF
J gene: TRBJ2-3; clone size: .; V gene: TRBV4-3; CDR3 protein: CASSQSPGFYTDTQYF
J gene: TRBJ1-6; clone size: few; V gene: TRBV7-9; CDR3 protein: CASSVGAVNNSPLHF
J gene: TRBJ2-6; clone size: .; V gene: TRBV7-6; CDR3 protein: CASSWVGSGANVLTF